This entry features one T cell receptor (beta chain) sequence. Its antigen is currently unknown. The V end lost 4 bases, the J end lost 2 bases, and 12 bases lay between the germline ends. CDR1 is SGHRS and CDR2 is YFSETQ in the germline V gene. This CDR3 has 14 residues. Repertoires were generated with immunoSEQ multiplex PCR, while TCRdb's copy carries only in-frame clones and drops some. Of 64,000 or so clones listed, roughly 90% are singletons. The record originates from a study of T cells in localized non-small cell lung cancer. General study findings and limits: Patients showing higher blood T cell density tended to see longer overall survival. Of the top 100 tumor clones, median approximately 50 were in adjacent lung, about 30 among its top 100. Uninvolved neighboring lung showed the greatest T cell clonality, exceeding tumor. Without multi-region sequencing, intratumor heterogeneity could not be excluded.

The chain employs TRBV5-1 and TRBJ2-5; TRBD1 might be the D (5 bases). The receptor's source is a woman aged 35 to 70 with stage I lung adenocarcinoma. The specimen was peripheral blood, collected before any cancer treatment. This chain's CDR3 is CASSVWGRQETQYF. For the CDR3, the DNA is TGCGCCAGCAGCGTGTGGGGCAGACAAGAGACCCAGTACTTC.